This T cell receptor beta chain came from a study of shared clonotypes between healthy human individuals. Notes on the study in general: Naive CD4 clonotype sharing across four donors was about 5.3%.

A word on this clone: The antigen remains undetermined.

The table came from immunoSEQ multiplex PCR; TCRdb's copy has only in-frame clones and leaves some out. The sample lists fewer than 400,000 clones, approximately 79% occurring once. Input material: memory CD4+ T cells sorted from blood. As for subset: CD45RA-negative fraction. The TCR was taken from a man aged 25-40 years in good health.

The CDR3 loop reads CASSRRQGAWDTQYF. The DNA of the CDR3 is TGTGCCAGCTCCCGGCGACAGGGGGCATGGGATACGCAGTATTTT. V usage is TRBV18 and J usage is TRBJ2-3; TRBD1 agrees at 10 bases. The trim removed 6 bases at V and 6 bases at J, leaving 9 bases unmatched. The V gene's germline CDR1 is KGHSH and CDR2 LQKENI. The CDR3 extends over 15 amino acids. The variable domain in full, completed from reference TRBV18 and TRBJ2-3, reads NAGVMQNPRHLVRRRGQEARLRCSPMKGHSHVYWYRQLPEEGLKFMVYLQKENIIDESGMPKERFSAEFPKEGPSILRIQQVVRGDSAAYFCASSRRQGAWDTQYFGPGTRLTVL.